These 26 T cell receptor beta chains share one sample of origin, sequenced in a study of blood T cell repertoires in COVID-19. Measured with immunoSEQ multiplex PCR; TCRdb has only the in-frame clones, and not every one. Of a few hundred thousand clones listed, around 91% are singletons. Sequences were obtained from peripheral blood. All receptors derive from a woman in her fifties or sixties with COVID-19, enrolled during active disease.

V gene TRBV2 combines with J gene TRBJ2-7; D unclear. The length of the CDR3 is 13 residues. Germline V CDR1 and CDR2: SNHLY, FYNNEI. Trimming took off 2 bases at V and 3 bases at J, with 8 bases between the two ends. The chain's CDR3 is CASSELNGYEQYF. CDR3 nucleotides: TGTGCCAGCAGTGAATTAAACGGCTACGAGCAGTACTTC.

The gene calls are TRBV2 and TRBJ1-5; 7 bases are shared with TRBD1. V gave up 2 bases and J gave up 4 bases; unmatched junction bases: 8. There are 16 residues in the CDR3. Germline V gives CDR1 SNHLY, CDR2 FYNNEI. The CDR3 DNA reads TGTGCCAGCAGTGAATTCGGGACAGCTAATAATCAGCCCCAGCATTTT. Amino acids: CASSEFGTANNQPQHF.

This clone was recorded once. The genes are TRBV7-2 and TRBJ2-5; 9 bases agree with TRBD2. V gave up 5 bases and J gave up 2 bases; unmatched junction bases: 9. The CDR3 is 16 amino acids. Per the germline V gene, CDR1 is SGHTA and CDR2 is FQGNSA. CDR3: CASSPDLAGQQETQYF. As DNA, the CDR3 is TGTGCCAGCAGCCCAGATCTAGCGGGGCAGCAAGAGACCCAGTACTTC.

This chain connects TRBV12-5 to TRBJ1-1; perhaps TRBD1 as D (6 bases). The V end was cut by 0 bases, the J end by 0 bases, with 11 bases between. The germline gives CDR1 LGHNT, CDR2 FRNRAP. The CDR3 is 16 amino acids. CDR3 in amino acids: CASGLVTGHMNTEAFF. DNA for the CDR3: TGTGCTAGTGGTTTGGTTACAGGGCACATGAACACTGAAGCTTTCTTT.

The chain recombines TRBV15 with TRBJ2-2, with D possibly being TRBD2 (5 bases). The CDR3 length is 17 residues. Deletions cut 0 bases from V and 0 bases from J, with 11 bases between. The germline V gene encodes CDR1 LNHNV and CDR2 YYDKDF (reference sequence). CDR3 DNA sequence: TGTGCCACCAGCAGAGATACCTGGAGGCCGAACACCGGGGAGCTGTTTTTT. This codes for CATSRDTWRPNTGELFF.

V is TRBV18 and J is TRBJ2-7; possibly TRBD2 for D (6 bases). V lost 3 bases and J 4 bases, leaving 19 bases between the germline ends. There are 16 residues in the CDR3. Germline assignment: CDR1 KGHSH and CDR2 LQKENI. CDR3 nucleotides: TGTGCCAGCTCACCTGCTAACCCCGGGACTCTTTACGAGCAGTACTTC. This encodes CASSPANPGTLYEQYF.

The rearrangement uses TRBV4-3 and TRBJ1-4, with a weak D call TRBD1 (6 bases). The CDR3 runs 16 residues. Germline V lookup: CDR1 LGHNA, CDR2 YSLEER. Trimming removed 3 bases at V and 8 bases at J, with 19 bases between. The CDR3 sequence: CASSHRERGPYEKLFF. The DNA for the CDR3 is TGCGCCAGCAGCCACCGGGAGCGGGGGCCCTACGAAAAACTGTTTTTT.

This chain joins TRBV7-6 and TRBJ1-3, with D tentatively TRBD1 (6 bases). Deletions cut 5 bases from V and 0 bases from J, with 14 bases between. CDR1 and CDR2 from the germline V gene are SGHVS and FNYEAQ. The CDR3 loop spans 16 amino acids. Here the CDR3 DNA reads TGTGCCAGCAGCAGTTCCGGGACATTCTCTGGAAACACCATATATTTT. Amino acid sequence: CASSSSGTFSGNTIYF.

The chain recombines TRBV19 with TRBJ2-1; the match to TRBD2 covers 12 bases. V gave up 6 bases and J gave up 5 bases; unmatched junction bases: 5. The CDR3 extends over 15 amino acids. Germline CDR1 reads LNHDA; CDR2 reads SQIVND (reference sequence). CDR3: CASSLLAGGNNEQFF. Written as DNA, the CDR3 is TGTGCCAGTAGCCTACTAGCGGGGGGTAACAATGAGCAGTTCTTC.

The J gene is TRBJ1-5, the V gene TRBV6-5, with 9 nucleotides matching TRBD1. The CDR3 covers 15 residues. Germline V gene lookup returns CDR1 MNHEY and CDR2 SVGAGI. Trimming removed 6 bases from V and 3 bases from J; junction bases left unmatched: 6. The CDR3 region has the DNA TGTGCCAGCAGCTCGGACAGGGGCTTCAATCAGCCCCAGCATTTT. Amino acids: CASSSDRGFNQPQHF.

This chain uses TRBV4-3 with TRBJ1-2; maybe TRBD1 (6 bases). Trimming took 5 bases from V and 2 from J, leaving 9 bases between them. The CDR3 is made up of 13 amino acids. Germline V gives CDR1 LGHNA, CDR2 YSLEER. The DNA for the CDR3 is TGCGCCAGCAGCACGCAGGGGAACTATGGCTACACCTTC. This encodes CASSTQGNYGYTF.

The rearrangement uses TRBV6-5 and TRBJ2-1, with a weak D call TRBD1 (6 bases). V dropped 6 bases and J dropped 3 bases, with 12 bases sitting between them. Germline values: CDR1 MNHEY, CDR2 SVGAGI. The CDR3 runs 14 residues. Here the CDR3 DNA reads TGTGCCAGCAGGTTGGGACACCTCTACAATGAGCAGTTCTTC. Protein: CASRLGHLYNEQFF.

The chain joins TRBV7-6 to TRBJ1-3, with 8 bases aligning to TRBD1. The CDR3 has 16 residues. With 3 bases clipped from V and 4 bases from J, the junction kept 8 bases outside the gene matches. From germline, CDR1 is SGHVS and CDR2 FNYEAQ. The CDR3 region is CASSLSQGAEGNTIYF. The CDR3 region has the DNA TGTGCCAGCAGCTTGTCGCAGGGGGCAGAAGGAAACACCATATATTTT.

This clone has more than one count but fewer than ten. The V and J genes are TRBV9 and TRBJ1-3; no clear D gene. CDR3 length: 17 residues. Trimming left V 3 bases short and J 3 bases short, with 19 bases between. Germline loops: CDR1 SGDLS, CDR2 YYNGEE. The CDR3 protein is CASSGSAALGDGNTIYF. The DNA of the CDR3 is TGTGCCAGCAGCGGCTCCGCGGCTTTAGGCGATGGAAACACCATATATTTT. Complete variable domain (other parts from reference TRBV9 and TRBJ1-3): DSGVTQTPKHLITATGQRVTLRCSPRSGDLSVYWYQQSLDQGLQFLIQYYNGEERAKGNILERFSAQQFPDLHSELNLSSLELGDSALYFCASSGSAALGDGNTIYFGEGSWLTVV.

The chain links TRBV3-1 (or the pseudogene TRBV3-2) to TRBJ2-7; TRBD2 matches 7 bases. The CDR3 runs to 14 residues. Germline CDR1 reads LGHDT; CDR2 reads YNNKEL (reference sequence). The ends lost 0 bases at V and 5 bases at J; junction bases unmatched: 4. The CDR3 region is CASSQDNGRDEQYF. CDR3 DNA: TGTGCCAGCAGCCAAGATAATGGGAGGGACGAGCAGTACTTC.

The genes are TRBV5-1 and TRBJ1-1; D gene ambiguous. The V gene lost 3 bases and the J gene lost 3 bases, with 18 bases spanning the gap. Germline V gives CDR1 SGHRS, CDR2 YFSETQ. This CDR3 spans 16 amino acids. The chain's CDR3 is CASSSEVGRRDTEAFF. As DNA, the CDR3 is TGCGCCAGCAGCTCCGAAGTCGGGCGGCGGGACACTGAAGCTTTCTTT.

This chain uses TRBV30 with TRBJ1-5; no firm D call. This CDR3 has 21 amino acids. V was cut by 4 bases and J by 2 bases, with 33 bases left in between. The germline V gene encodes CDR1 GTSNPN and CDR2 SVGIG (reference sequence). In DNA form, the CDR3 reads TGTGCCTGGACCCAACGAGGACTGTACGCGGGTAACCCCGGGGGCAATCAGCCCCAGCATTTT. Encoded protein: CAWTQRGLYAGNPGGNQPQHF.

The chain has TRBV6-6 and TRBJ2-7; 8 nucleotides align to TRBD1. Germline loops: CDR1 MNHNY, CDR2 SVGAGI (reference sequence). Trimming removed 6 bases from V and 2 bases from J; junction bases left unmatched: 6. The CDR3 extends over 14 amino acids. CDR3 sequence: CASRSGTGAYEQYF. Written as DNA, the CDR3 is TGTGCCAGCAGAAGTGGGACAGGTGCCTACGAGCAGTACTTC.

This clone was counted only a few times. The gene calls are TRBV5-6 and TRBJ2-6, with a tentative D call TRBD2 (6 bases). Between the trimmed V and J ends, which lost 4 bases and 1 base, there was a span of 12 bases. The V gene's germline CDR1 is SGHDT and CDR2 YYEEEE. CDR3 length: 16 residues. The CDR3 is CASSLGTFSGANVLTF. For the CDR3, the DNA is TGTGCCAGCAGCCTGGGGACTTTTTCTGGGGCCAACGTCCTGACTTTC.

A single count supports this clone. The chain is built from TRBV3-1 (or the pseudogene TRBV3-2) and TRBJ1-1; 8 nucleotides agree with TRBD1. The CDR3 is made up of 16 amino acids. Trimming cost V 0 bases and J 1 base; bases outside gene matches: 4. Germline V CDR1 and CDR2: LGHDT, YNNKEL (reference sequence). CDR3: CASSQERTGQNTEAFF. The CDR3 bases are TGTGCCAGCAGCCAAGAACGGACAGGGCAGAACACTGAAGCTTTCTTT.

V usage is TRBV5-4 and J usage is TRBJ2-7; D is unresolved. Germline V lookup: CDR1 SGHNT, CDR2 YYREEE (reference sequence). CDR3 length equals 14 residues. V was pared by 0 bases and J by 3 bases, with 10 bases between. CDR3 residues: CASSLGGRLYEQYF. DNA of the CDR3: TGTGCCAGCAGCTTGGGCGGTCGGCTCTACGAGCAGTACTTC.

This chain links TRBV20-1 with TRBJ2-7; D is perhaps TRBD2 (5 bases). V dropped 5 bases and J dropped 0 bases, with 20 bases sitting between them. The CDR3 covers 16 residues. Germline V gene lookup returns CDR1 DFQATT and CDR2 SNEGSKA (reference sequence). CDR3 sequence: CSARVGSGINSYEQYF. CDR3 in DNA: TGCAGTGCTCGTGTGGGCAGCGGCATAAACTCCTACGAGCAGTACTTC.

V usage is TRBV27 and J usage is TRBJ1-2; D is possibly TRBD1 (6 bases). Trimming left V 3 bases short and J 4 bases short, with 21 bases between. This CDR3 has 17 amino acids. From germline, CDR1 is MNHEY and CDR2 SMNVEV (reference sequence). DNA of the CDR3: TGTGCCAGCAGTTTGGGCAGACCCCTATGGGACACCTATGGCTACACCTTC. Amino acid sequence: CASSLGRPLWDTYGYTF.

This clone is a singleton in its sample. This chain uses TRBV30 with TRBJ1-3, with unresolved D. V was trimmed by 0 bases and J by 2 bases, leaving 14 bases between them. CDR3 length equals 16 residues. Per the germline V gene, CDR1 is GTSNPN and CDR2 is SVGIG (reference sequence). Written as DNA, the CDR3 is TGTGCCTGGAGTGTATACGTGGGGAGCACTGGAAACACCATATATTTT. It is translated as CAWSVYVGSTGNTIYF.

The chain is built from TRBV11-3 and TRBJ2-2; 9 nucleotides line up with TRBD1. From germline, CDR1 is SGHNT and CDR2 YENEEA. This CDR3 contains 18 residues. Trimming removed 5 bases from V and 6 bases from J; junction bases left unmatched: 16. CDR3 DNA: TGTGCCAGCAGCCCAAGGGGCGTAGGACAGGGGTCCTCCGGGGAGCTGTTTTTT. Protein product: CASSPRGVGQGSSGELFF.

This chain connects TRBV27 to TRBJ2-7; D may be TRBD1 (5 bases). The germline V and J ends were trimmed by 4 bases and 2 bases, with 9 bases remaining between them. Germline V gene lookup returns CDR1 MNHEY and CDR2 SMNVEV (reference sequence). The CDR3 is 13 amino acids. The CDR3 sequence: CASSSTEPYEQYF. DNA of the CDR3: TGTGCCAGCAGTTCGACAGAGCCCTACGAGCAGTACTTC.